Listed here are 3 T cell receptor beta chains from one sample, sequenced in a study of blood T cell repertoires in COVID-19. The data were produced by immunoSEQ multiplex PCR, yet TCRdb's version contains in-frame clones alone and is incomplete. The sample holds tens of thousands of clones, 65% to 85% seen once. Sequencing was carried out using peripheral blood. These receptors were obtained from a man aged 65 to 79 with COVID-19, enrolled during active disease.

The gene calls are TRBV19 and TRBJ1-2, with a weak D call TRBD1 (5 bases). Per the germline V gene, CDR1 is LNHDA and CDR2 is SQIVND (reference sequence). With 4 bases removed from V and 0 bases from J, the gap between germline ends came to 9 bases. The CDR3 has 14 amino acids. The CDR3 region has the DNA TGTGCCAGTAGTACCGGACAAGCTAACTATGGCTACACCTTC. This translates into CASSTGQANYGYTF. The full variable domain, rest sourced from reference TRBV19 and TRBJ1-2, is DGGITQSPKYLFRKEGQNVTLSCEQNLNHDAMYWYRQDPGQGLRLIYYSQIVNDFQKGDIAEGYSVSREKKESFPLTVTSAQKNPTAFYLCASSTGQANYGYTFGSGTRLTVV.

In this sample, this clone turned up once. This chain links TRBV4-3 with TRBJ2-1; TRBD2 aligns across 7 bases. Germline values: CDR1 LGHNA, CDR2 YSLEER. The ends lost 4 bases at V and 0 bases at J; junction bases unmatched: 3. The CDR3 extends over 15 amino acids. The CDR3 coding sequence is TGCGCCAGCAGCCCCGCTAGCGGCTCCTACAATGAGCAGTTCTTC. This sequence encodes CASSPASGSYNEQFF.

This clone was detected only once. The V call is TRBV6-5, the J call TRBJ1-2; TRBD1 matches at 7 bases. Germline-derived CDR1 and CDR2 are MNHEY and SVGAGI. After removal of 5 bases from V and 3 bases from J, the junction contained 9 bases not matched to a gene. This CDR3 comprises 15 residues. CDR3 amino acids: CASSQRDSPYYGYTF. In DNA form, the CDR3 reads TGTGCCAGCAGTCAGAGGGACAGTCCTTACTATGGCTACACCTTC.